Sample share makes the clone carrying this T cell receptor beta chain medium-sized. Antigen: not known. Using immunoSEQ multiplex PCR, the repertoire was profiled, and TCRdb retains in-frame clones only, with some absent. The profile covers approximately 11,000 clones, with around 66% appearing a single time and roughly 10% taken by the ten largest. CDR3 length: 12 amino acids. This entry belongs to a study of OX40 agonist ivuxolimab in advanced cancers. Findings and caveats of the study: Averaged across samples, CD8+ T cells carried more expanded clones than CD4+ did.

The sequenced sample was CD4+ or CD8+ T cells sorted from blood, obtained in a trial of the OX40 agonist ivuxolimab. The genes are TRBV21-1 and TRBJ1-5; TRBD1 is the table's D call and was not checked against the DNA. TRBV21-1 constitutes a pseudogene. The source of this sequence is an adult with an advanced solid tumor such as melanoma, head and neck, liver or kidney cancer. The CDR3 DNA reads TGTGCCAGCAGGGATTTGGACAGGACGGAGCATTTT. Encoded protein: CASRDLDRTEHF.